These 13 T cell receptor beta chains came from one sample sequenced in a study of cytomegalovirus exposure and HLA in healthy donors. This PCR relied on a set of 60 Vbeta primers and 13 Jbeta primers. The protocol was immunoSEQ multiplex PCR, while the TCRdb copy is restricted to in-frame clones and leaves out a portion. The sample comprises around 130,000 clones, 75% to 80% of which are singletons, and 0.94% rests with the top ten. Sequences were obtained from PBMCs. The receptors shown here come from a woman aged 60-70 years in good health and CMV-seronegative.

The CDR3 loop reads CASRSTGGSSYEQYF. The CDR3 DNA is TGTGCCAGCAGGTCGACAGGGGGTTCCTCCTACGAGCAGTACTTC. V usage is TRBV28 and J usage is TRBJ2-7, with 9 bases aligning to TRBD1. The V segment lost 6 bases and the J segment 0 bases; nucleotides outside the gene matches: 6. Germline V gives CDR1 MDHEN, CDR2 SYDVKM. The CDR3 is 15 residues long.

In this sample, this clone turned up a few times. V gene TRBV7-3 combines with J gene TRBJ1-1, with 9 bases fitting TRBD1. With V trimmed by 4 bases and J by 0 bases, 3 bases remained unmatched. The length of the CDR3 is 15 residues. Germline CDR1 and CDR2: SGHTA and FQGTGA. DNA of the CDR3: TGTGCCAGCAGCTCCCGGACAGGGGTGAACACTGAAGCTTTCTTT. Its translation is CASSSRTGVNTEAFF.

The V gene is TRBV27, the J gene TRBJ2-7; 7 bases are a match to TRBD2. The germline gives CDR1 MNHEY, CDR2 SMNVEV (reference sequence). The J segment lost 2 bases and the V segment lost 6 bases, leaving 10 bases of the junction unmatched. The CDR3 runs to 15 residues. CDR3 sequence: CASSRGGSSTYEQYF. CDR3 sequence (DNA): TGTGCCAGCAGCCGGGGCGGGAGTAGTACCTACGAGCAGTACTTC.

The rearrangement joins TRBV21-1 to TRBJ2-5; TRBD2 is the table's D call, not checked against the DNA. The DNA end favors TRBJ2-7, so the J call may be wrong. TRBV21-1 corresponds to a pseudogene. The CDR3 totals 19 residues. CDR3 in DNA: TGTGCCAGCAGGGGTAGCGGGAGGTCTCGTGGGGTCCGTGCCTACGAGCAGTACTTC. Residues: CASRGSGRSRGVRAYEQYF.

The CDR3 nucleotides are TGTGCCAGCAGTGAGTCGGGGGGCTATCAGCCCCAGCATTTT. Translated: CASSESGGYQPQHF. The J gene is TRBJ1-5, the V gene TRBV2, with D perhaps matching TRBD1 (6 bases). The length of the CDR3 is 14 residues. Germline V lookup: CDR1 SNHLY, CDR2 FYNNEI. The germline V and J ends were trimmed by 3 bases and 5 bases, with 11 bases remaining between them. The full variable domain, with the rest looked up from reference TRBV2 and TRBJ1-5, is EPEVTQTPSHQVTQMGQEVILRCVPISNHLYFYWYRQILGQKVEFLVSFYNNEISEKSEIFDDQFSVERPDGSNFTLKIRSTKLEDSAMYFCASSESGGYQPQHFGDGTRLSIL.

CDR3: CASSLPISRGKEETQYF. CDR3 nucleotide sequence: TGTGCCAGCTCACTCCCGATCTCACGGGGTAAGGAAGAGACCCAGTACTTC. The chain uses TRBV18 and TRBJ2-5; perhaps TRBD2 as D (5 bases). The germline V gene has CDR1 KGHSH and CDR2 LQKENI. The CDR3 consists of 17 residues. V was pared by 4 bases and J by 3 bases, with 21 bases between. Full variable domain (missing parts from reference TRBV18 and TRBJ2-5): NAGVMQNPRHLVRRRGQEARLRCSPMKGHSHVYWYRQLPEEGLKFMVYLQKENIIDESGMPKERFSAEFPKEGPSILRIQQVVRGDSAAYFCASSLPISRGKEETQYFGPGTRLLVL.

The V and J genes are TRBV5-1 and TRBJ2-1; 12 nucleotides align to TRBD2. Germline V gives CDR1 SGHRS, CDR2 YFSETQ. The V segment lost 4 bases and the J segment 6 bases; nucleotides outside the gene matches: 8. This CDR3 is 16 amino acids long. CDR3 loop: CASSPPETSGSNEQFF. CDR3 nucleotides: TGCGCCAGCAGCCCCCCCGAGACTAGCGGGAGCAATGAGCAGTTCTTC. The variable domain in full, completed from reference TRBV5-1 and TRBJ2-1, reads KAGVTQTPRYLIKTRGQQVTLSCSPISGHRSVSWYQQTPGQGLQFLFEYFSETQRNKGNFPGRFSGRQFSNSRSEMNVSTLELGDSALYLCASSPPETSGSNEQFFGPGTRLTVL.

The chain recombines TRBV6-1 with TRBJ2-1, with D possibly matching TRBD1 (6 bases). The CDR3 has 11 residues. Per the germline V gene, CDR1 is MNHNS and CDR2 is SASEGT. The ends were cut back, 8 bases at V and 6 bases at J, with 8 bases in the middle. CDR3 DNA sequence: TGTGCCAGCGGGACAATCAATGAGCAGTTCTTC. Residues: CASGTINEQFF.

This clone was detected a few times. The chain combines TRBV7-2 with TRBJ2-7; 9 bases map to TRBD1. Germline loops: CDR1 SGHTA, CDR2 FQGNSA. With V trimmed by 2 bases and J by 2 bases, 7 bases remained unmatched. The CDR3 loop spans 16 amino acids. The CDR3 region is CASSLQDRGLAYEQYF. CDR3 nucleotide sequence: TGTGCCAGCAGCTTACAAGACAGGGGGTTAGCCTACGAGCAGTACTTC. The full variable domain, with the rest looked up from reference TRBV7-2 and TRBJ2-7, is GAGVSQSPSNKVTEKGKDVELRCDPISGHTALYWYRQSLGQGLEFLIYFQGNSAPDKSGLPSDRFSAERTGGSVSTLTIQRTQQEDSAVYLCASSLQDRGLAYEQYFGPGTRLTVT.

The chain is built from TRBV28 and TRBJ1-4; D possibly corresponds to TRBD1 (6 bases). This CDR3 is built from 13 residues. V dropped 7 bases and J dropped 7 bases, with 13 bases sitting between them. Germline CDR1 is MDHEN and CDR2 is SYDVKM. The CDR3 region has the DNA TGTGCCAGCATCAAAGGCAGGGGTGAAAAACTGTTTTTT. Amino acids: CASIKGRGEKLFF.

The chain recombines TRBV30 with TRBJ2-5; 7 bases agree with TRBD1. Germline CDR1 reads GTSNPN; CDR2 reads SVGIG (reference sequence). This CDR3 region has 12 residues. V shed 1 base and J 9 bases; nucleotides not matched to a gene: 5. CDR3 protein: CAWSGRTGAQYF. DNA for the CDR3: TGTGCCTGGAGTGGAAGGACAGGTGCCCAGTACTTC.

This clone appeared a few times. The chain employs TRBV18 and TRBJ1-1; D gene ambiguous. The CDR3 consists of 12 residues. V was pared by 6 bases and J by 0 bases, with 5 bases between. Looked up from germline, CDR1 is KGHSH and CDR2 is LQKENI. The chain's CDR3 is CASSGVNTEAFF. The CDR3 DNA reads TGTGCCAGCTCCGGGGTGAACACTGAAGCTTTCTTT. The variable domain in full, completed from reference TRBV18 and TRBJ1-1, reads NAGVMQNPRHLVRRRGQEARLRCSPMKGHSHVYWYRQLPEEGLKFMVYLQKENIIDESGMPKERFSAEFPKEGPSILRIQQVVRGDSAAYFCASSGVNTEAFFGQGTRLTVV.

A word on this clone: The junction shows a germline mismatch at one end, possibly a read error. This sequence joins TRBV28 and TRBJ2-7; TRBD2 agrees at 10 bases. The CDR3 is made up of 15 amino acids. The germline gives CDR1 MDHEN, CDR2 SYDVKM. CDR3 sequence: CATSRLLAGTYEQYF. The CDR3 nucleotides read TGTGCCACCAGTCGACTACTAGCGGGAACCTACGAGCAGTACTTC. Complete variable domain (other parts from reference TRBV28 and TRBJ2-7): DVKVTQSSRYLVKRTGEKVFLECVQDMDHENMFWYRQDPGLGLRLIYFSYDVKMKEKGDIPEGYSVSREKKERFSLILESASTNQTSMYLCATSRLLAGTYEQYFGPGTRLTVT.